This T cell receptor beta chain was sequenced in a study of cytomegalovirus exposure and HLA in healthy donors. Germline lookup yields CDR1 LGHNA and CDR2 YSLEER. Trimming cost V 6 bases and J 9 bases, with 24 bases left between them. CDR3 length equals 15 residues. Both 60 Vbeta primers and 13 Jbeta primers went into the PCR. Repertoires were generated with immunoSEQ multiplex PCR, while TCRdb's copy carries only in-frame clones and drops some. Found here are over 95,000 clones, more than 70% of them singletons; the top ten hold less than 8.5%. Material: PBMCs. The V and J genes are TRBV4-3 and TRBJ2-7; D possibly corresponds to TRBD2 (5 bases). The receptor's source is a female donor in good health and CMV-seronegative. CDR3 loop: CASSLDPGREAMQYF. In DNA, the CDR3 is TGCGCCAGCAGTCTCGACCCGGGAAGAGAGGCTATGCAGTACTTC.